The clone carrying this T cell receptor (beta chain) was detected a few times. Original data processing: Amplified reference gene primers provided the basis for estimating nucleated cell counts. Repertoires were generated with immunoSEQ multiplex PCR, while TCRdb's copy carries only in-frame clones and drops some. D and trimming come from the DNA, and the V and J calls and clone size come from that table. This sample has roughly 160,000 clones; approximately 91% occur once, and the top ten carry 4.5% to 5%. The source of the sample is a study of blood T cell repertoires in COVID-19. Background on the study: Samples representing acute and convalescent COVID-19 were sourced from the United States, Italy and Spain. T cells, B-cell-depleted T cells, or PBMCs supplied cDNA or gDNA.

The CDR3 extends over 12 amino acids. V was pared by 6 bases and J by 6 bases, with 5 bases of the junction left unmatched. Per germline, CDR1 SNHLY and CDR2 FYNNEI. A Seattle source enrolled patients during active infection and followed them longitudinally. Sequenced input: peripheral blood. The TCR sequence derives from a man aged 18 to 29 with COVID-19, enrolled during active disease. This chain joins TRBV2 and TRBJ2-7, with 7 nucleotides matching TRBD1. The chain's CDR3 is CASRGDRVEQYF. The CDR3 region has the DNA TGTGCCAGCAGGGGCGACAGGGTCGAGCAGTACTTC.